A single sample is the source of the 8 T cell receptor beta chains below, sequenced in a study of T-cell reconstitution after alpha-beta-depleted transplantation in children (dated by TCRdb to the mid-2010s). Libraries were prepared through PCR. The sequencer was an Illumina HiSeq 2500. TCR library preparation used molecular barcoding, with unique molecular identifiers applied to normalize quantification of the TCRbeta repertoire. TCRdb applied fastp at Q25 and MiXCR to the public reads, then kept only in-frame beta chains. For every CDR3 protein sequence, its rows merge into one entry that carries the most common genes and DNA. The sample table holds about 230,000 distinct CDR3 sequences, of which about 8.8% were seen once. The ten most abundant clones make up about 5% of the sample. The starting material was PBMCs from the stem cell graft donor, obtained from the stem cell graft. These receptors came from a human donor who donated a stem cell graft to a child with SCID.

Only a few counts were recorded for this clonotype. The chain joins TRBV5-8 to TRBJ1-1, with D maybe TRBD1 (6 bases). Looked up from germline, CDR1 is SGHTS and CDR2 is YDEGEE. The ends were cut back, 0 bases at V and 4 bases at J, with 13 bases in the middle. The CDR3 spans 15 residues. The CDR3 here is CASSLVSGAGTEAFF. CDR3 nucleotides: TGTGCCAGCAGCTTGGTATCGGGGGCGGGCACTGAAGCTTTCTTT.

The sample holds a few counts of this clonotype. The V gene is TRBV3-1, the J gene TRBJ1-4; perhaps TRBD1 as D (5 bases). The length of the CDR3 is 19 residues. The germline V and J ends were trimmed by 8 bases and 0 bases, with 25 bases remaining between them. Germline CDR1 and CDR2: LGHDT and YNNKEL (reference sequence). The CDR3 here is CASCSPTGTPRATNEKLFF. CDR3 sequence (DNA): TGTGCCAGCTGTTCCCCGACCGGGACCCCCCGTGCAACTAATGAAAAACTGTTTTTT.

In its sample, this clonotype was seen many times. The DNA for the CDR3 is TGTGCCAGCAGTAATCCTAAAACAGTAGACGAGACCCAGTACTTC. Amino acid sequence: CASSNPKTVDETQYF. This chain uses TRBV5-5 with TRBJ2-5, with D unclear. The CDR3 totals 15 residues. The germline V gene encodes CDR1 SGHKS and CDR2 YYEKEE (reference sequence). With 5 bases removed from V and 5 bases from J, the gap between germline ends came to 19 bases.

This clonotype was recorded many times. The V gene is TRBV5-1, the J gene TRBJ1-1, with D unresolved. CDR1 and CDR2 from the germline V gene are SGHRS and YFSETQ. The CDR3 loop spans 17 amino acids. Trimming pared 0 bases from V and 5 bases from J, leaving 20 bases between. The CDR3 here is CASSLDGRARTHTEAFF. The CDR3 nucleotides are TGCGCCAGCAGCTTGGATGGGCGGGCGCGGACTCATACTGAAGCTTTCTTT.

This clonotype was seen ten or more times. A junction boundary mismatches the germline segment, possibly from a read error. The V and J genes are TRBV6-5 and TRBJ2-7; D assignment may be TRBD1 or TRBD2 (6 bases each). CDR3 length: 15 residues. CDR1 and CDR2 from the germline V gene are MNHEY and SVGAGI. The CDR3 loop reads CASSYSTQGLYEQYF. CDR3 DNA sequence: TGTGCCAGCAGTTACTCGACACAGGGACTTTACGAGCAATACTTC.

There are many counts of this clonotype. The rearrangement links TRBV5-1 to TRBJ2-2, with D perhaps matching TRBD1 or TRBD2 (5 bases each). The germline gives CDR1 SGHRS, CDR2 YFSETQ. V lost 2 bases, J lost 6 bases, and 20 bases lay in between. The CDR3 totals 17 residues. DNA for the CDR3: TGCGCCAGCAGCTTTTTCTCGGTGGGGGATTCATCCGGGGAGCTGTTTTTT. Protein: CASSFFSVGDSSGELFF.

This clonotype was detected ten times or more. This chain links TRBV7-2 with TRBJ1-1, with D unclear. The CDR3 is 14 residues long. The germline V gene has CDR1 SGHTA and CDR2 FQGNSA. The V gene lost 3 bases and the J gene lost 1 base, with 9 bases spanning the gap. The CDR3 sequence: CASSFGVGNTEAFF. As DNA, the CDR3 is TGTGCCAGCAGCTTCGGGGTCGGGAACACTGAAGCTTTCTTT.

This clonotype has at least ten counts. CDR3 amino acids: CASSPSGGSGNTIYF. The DNA for the CDR3 is TGTGCCAGCTCACCGTCGGGAGGTTCTGGAAACACCATATATTTT. This chain joins TRBV18 and TRBJ1-3; D call uncertain. Germline CDR1 reads KGHSH; CDR2 reads LQKENI. V lost 3 bases, J lost 1 base, and 10 bases lay in between. This CDR3 has 15 residues.